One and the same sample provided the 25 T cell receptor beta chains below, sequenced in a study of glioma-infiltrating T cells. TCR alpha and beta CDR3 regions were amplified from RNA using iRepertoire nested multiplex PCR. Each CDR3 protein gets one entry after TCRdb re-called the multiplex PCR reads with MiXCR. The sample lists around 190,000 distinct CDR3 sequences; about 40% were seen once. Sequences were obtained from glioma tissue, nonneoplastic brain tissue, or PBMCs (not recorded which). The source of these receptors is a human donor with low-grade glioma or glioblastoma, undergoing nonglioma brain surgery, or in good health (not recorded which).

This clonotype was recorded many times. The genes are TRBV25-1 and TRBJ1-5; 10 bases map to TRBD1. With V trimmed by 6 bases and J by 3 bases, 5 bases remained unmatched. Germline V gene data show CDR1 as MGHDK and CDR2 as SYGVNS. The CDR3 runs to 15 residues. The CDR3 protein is CASRGTGVDNQPQHF. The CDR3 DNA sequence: TGTGCCAGCAGGGGGACAGGGGTTGACAATCAGCCCCAGCATTTT.

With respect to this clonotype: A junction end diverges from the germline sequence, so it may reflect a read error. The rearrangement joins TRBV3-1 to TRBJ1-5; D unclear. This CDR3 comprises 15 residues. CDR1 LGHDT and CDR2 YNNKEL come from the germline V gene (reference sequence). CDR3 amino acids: CASSQDHRENQPKHF. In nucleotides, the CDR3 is TGTGCCAGCAGCCAAGATCATCGGGAAAATCAGCCCAAGCATTTT.

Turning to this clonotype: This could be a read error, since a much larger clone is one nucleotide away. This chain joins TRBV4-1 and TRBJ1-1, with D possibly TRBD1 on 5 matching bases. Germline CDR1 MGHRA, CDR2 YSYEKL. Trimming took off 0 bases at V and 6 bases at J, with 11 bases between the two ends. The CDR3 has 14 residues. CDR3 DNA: TGCGCCAGCAGCCAAGAAGACAGAAACGCTGAAGCTTTCTTT. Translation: CASSQEDRNAEAFF.

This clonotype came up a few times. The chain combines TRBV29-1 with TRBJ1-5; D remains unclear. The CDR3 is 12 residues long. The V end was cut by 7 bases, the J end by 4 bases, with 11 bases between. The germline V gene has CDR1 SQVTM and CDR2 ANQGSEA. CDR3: CSARTPNQPQHF. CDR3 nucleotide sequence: TGCAGCGCCCGGACCCCTAATCAGCCCCAGCATTTT.

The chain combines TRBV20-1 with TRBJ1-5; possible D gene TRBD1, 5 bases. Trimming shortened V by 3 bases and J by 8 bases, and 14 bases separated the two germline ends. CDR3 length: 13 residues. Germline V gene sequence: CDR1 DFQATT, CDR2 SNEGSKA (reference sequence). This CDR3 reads CSASSGQNKPQHF. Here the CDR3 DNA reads TGCAGTGCTAGCAGTGGACAAAATAAGCCCCAGCATTTT.

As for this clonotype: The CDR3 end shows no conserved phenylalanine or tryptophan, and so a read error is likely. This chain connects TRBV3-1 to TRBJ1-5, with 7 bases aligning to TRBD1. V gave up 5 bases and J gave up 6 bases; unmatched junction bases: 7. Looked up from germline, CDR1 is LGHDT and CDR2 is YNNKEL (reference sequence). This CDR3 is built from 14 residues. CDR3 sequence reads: CASSFRGGGQPQHS. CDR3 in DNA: TGTGCCAGCAGCTTCAGGGGGGGTGGTCAGCCCCAGCATTCT.

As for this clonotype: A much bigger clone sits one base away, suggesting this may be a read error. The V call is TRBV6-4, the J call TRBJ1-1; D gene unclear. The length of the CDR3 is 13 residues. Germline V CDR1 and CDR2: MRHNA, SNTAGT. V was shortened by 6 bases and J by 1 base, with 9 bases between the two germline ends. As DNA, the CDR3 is TGTGCCAGCAGCGTTAGTACGAACACTGAAGCTTTCTTT. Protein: CASSVSTNTEAFF.

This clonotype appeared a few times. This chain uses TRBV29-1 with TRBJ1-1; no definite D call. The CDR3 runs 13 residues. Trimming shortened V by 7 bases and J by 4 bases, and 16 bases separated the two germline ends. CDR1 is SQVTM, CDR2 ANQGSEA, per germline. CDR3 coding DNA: TGCAGCGCCGTCCTAGGTAGTTTCACTGAAGCTTTCTTT. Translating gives CSAVLGSFTEAFF.

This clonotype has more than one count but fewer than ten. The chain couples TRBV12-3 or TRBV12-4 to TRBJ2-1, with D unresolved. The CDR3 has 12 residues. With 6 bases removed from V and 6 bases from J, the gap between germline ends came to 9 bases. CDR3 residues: CASRPGRNEQFF. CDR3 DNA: TGTGCCAGCAGGCCTGGACGCAATGAGCAGTTCTTC.

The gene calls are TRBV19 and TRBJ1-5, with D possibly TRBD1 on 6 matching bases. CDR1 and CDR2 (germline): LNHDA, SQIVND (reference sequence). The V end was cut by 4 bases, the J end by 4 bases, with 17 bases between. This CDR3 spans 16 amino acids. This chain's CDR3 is CASSRGQGTMNQPQHF. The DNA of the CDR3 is TGTGCCAGTAGTAGAGGTCAGGGGACGATGAATCAGCCCCAGCATTTT.

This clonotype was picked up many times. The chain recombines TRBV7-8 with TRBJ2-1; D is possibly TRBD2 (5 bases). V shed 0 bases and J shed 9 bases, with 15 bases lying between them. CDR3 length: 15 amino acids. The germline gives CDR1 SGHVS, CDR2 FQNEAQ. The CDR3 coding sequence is TGTGCCAGCAGCTTAGCGGGAAACAGAGGAGGTGAGCAGTTCTTC. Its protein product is CASSLAGNRGGEQFF.

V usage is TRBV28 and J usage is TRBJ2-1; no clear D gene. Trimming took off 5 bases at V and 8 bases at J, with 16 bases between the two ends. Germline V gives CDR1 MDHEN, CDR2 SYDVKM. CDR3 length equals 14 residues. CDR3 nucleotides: TGTGCCAGCAGTGCCCCCAGCGACTCCTATGAGCAGTTCTTC. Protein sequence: CASSAPSDSYEQFF. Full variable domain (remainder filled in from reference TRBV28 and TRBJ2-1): DVKVTQSSRYLVKRTGEKVFLECVQDMDHENMFWYRQDPGLGLRLIYFSYDVKMKEKGDIPEGYSVSREKKERFSLILESASTNQTSMYLCASSAPSDSYEQFFGPGTRLTVL.

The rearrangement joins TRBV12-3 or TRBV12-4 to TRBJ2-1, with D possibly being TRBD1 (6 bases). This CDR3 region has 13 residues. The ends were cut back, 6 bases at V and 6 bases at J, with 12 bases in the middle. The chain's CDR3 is CASRPGQSNEQFF. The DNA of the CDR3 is TGTGCCAGCAGACCAGGACAGAGCAATGAGCAGTTCTTC.

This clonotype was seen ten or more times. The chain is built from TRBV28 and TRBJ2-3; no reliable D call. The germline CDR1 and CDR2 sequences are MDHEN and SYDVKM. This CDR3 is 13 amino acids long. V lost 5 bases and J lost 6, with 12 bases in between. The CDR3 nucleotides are TGTGCCAGCAGTCCCCGCTTCTTGGATACGCAGTATTTT. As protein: CASSPRFLDTQYF.

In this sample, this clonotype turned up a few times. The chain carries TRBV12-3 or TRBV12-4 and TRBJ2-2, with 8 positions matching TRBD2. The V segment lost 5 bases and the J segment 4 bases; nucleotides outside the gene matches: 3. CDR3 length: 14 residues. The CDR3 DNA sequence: TGTGCCAGCAGTGGACTAGCTGGCACCGGGGAGCTGTTTTTT. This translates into CASSGLAGTGELFF.

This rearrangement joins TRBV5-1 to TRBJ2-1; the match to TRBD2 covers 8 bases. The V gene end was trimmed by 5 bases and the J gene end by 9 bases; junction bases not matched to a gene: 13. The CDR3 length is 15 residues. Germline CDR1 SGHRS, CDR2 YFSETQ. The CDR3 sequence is CASRWTSNQNSEQFF. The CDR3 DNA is TGCGCCAGCAGGTGGACTAGCAATCAGAACAGTGAGCAGTTCTTC.

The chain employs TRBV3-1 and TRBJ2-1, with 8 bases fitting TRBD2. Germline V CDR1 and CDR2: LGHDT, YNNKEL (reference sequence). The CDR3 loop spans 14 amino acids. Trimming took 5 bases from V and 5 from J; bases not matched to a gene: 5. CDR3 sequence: CASSLFSGNNEQFF. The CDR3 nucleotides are TGTGCCAGCAGCTTATTTAGCGGGAACAATGAGCAGTTCTTC.

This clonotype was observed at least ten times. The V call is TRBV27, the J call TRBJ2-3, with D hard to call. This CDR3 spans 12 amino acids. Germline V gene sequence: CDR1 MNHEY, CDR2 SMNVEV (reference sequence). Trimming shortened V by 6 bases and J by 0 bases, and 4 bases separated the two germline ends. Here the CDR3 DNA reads TGTGCCAGCAGGACTAGCACAGATACGCAGTATTTT. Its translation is CASRTSTDTQYF.

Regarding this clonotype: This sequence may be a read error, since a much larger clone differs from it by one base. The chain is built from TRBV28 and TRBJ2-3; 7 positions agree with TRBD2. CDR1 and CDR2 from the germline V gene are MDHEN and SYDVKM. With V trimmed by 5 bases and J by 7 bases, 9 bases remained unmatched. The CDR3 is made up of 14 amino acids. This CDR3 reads CASSTVGTTYTQYF. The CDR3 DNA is TGTGCCAGCAGTACCGTTGGGACTACGTATACGCAGTATTTT.

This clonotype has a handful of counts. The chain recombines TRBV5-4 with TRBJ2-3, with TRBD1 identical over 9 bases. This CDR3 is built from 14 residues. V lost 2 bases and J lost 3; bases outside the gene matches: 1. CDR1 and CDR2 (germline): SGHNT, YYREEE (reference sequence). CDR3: CASSFGQGTDTQYF. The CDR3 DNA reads TGTGCCAGCAGCTTCGGACAGGGGACAGATACGCAGTATTTT. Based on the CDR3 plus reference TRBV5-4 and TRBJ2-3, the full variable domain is ETGVTQSPTHLIKTRGQQVTLRCSSQSGHNTVSWYQQALGQGPQFIFQYYREEENGRGNFPPRFSGLQFPNYSSELNVNALELDDSALYLCASSFGQGTDTQYFGPGTRLTVL.

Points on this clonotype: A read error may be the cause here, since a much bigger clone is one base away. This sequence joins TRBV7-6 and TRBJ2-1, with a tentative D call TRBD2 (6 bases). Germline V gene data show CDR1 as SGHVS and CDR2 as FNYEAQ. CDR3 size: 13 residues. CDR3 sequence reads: CAISSNLASEQFF. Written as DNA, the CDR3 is TGTGCCATCAGCTCAAATCTAGCGTCTGAGCAGTTCTTC.

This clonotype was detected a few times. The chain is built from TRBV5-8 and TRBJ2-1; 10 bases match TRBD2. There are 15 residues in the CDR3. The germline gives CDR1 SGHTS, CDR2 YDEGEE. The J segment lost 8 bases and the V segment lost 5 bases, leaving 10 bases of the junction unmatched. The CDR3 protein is CASRGLAGDYYEQFF. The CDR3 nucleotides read TGTGCCAGCAGGGGCCTAGCGGGAGACTATTATGAGCAGTTCTTC.

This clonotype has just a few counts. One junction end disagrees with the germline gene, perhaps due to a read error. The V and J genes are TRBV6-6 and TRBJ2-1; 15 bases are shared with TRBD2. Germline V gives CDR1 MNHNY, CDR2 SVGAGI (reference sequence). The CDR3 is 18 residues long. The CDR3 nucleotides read TGTGCCAGCAGTTACTTGGGGACTAGCGGGAGGTCCGACAATGAGAAGTTCTTC. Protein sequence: CASSYLGTSGRSDNEKFF.

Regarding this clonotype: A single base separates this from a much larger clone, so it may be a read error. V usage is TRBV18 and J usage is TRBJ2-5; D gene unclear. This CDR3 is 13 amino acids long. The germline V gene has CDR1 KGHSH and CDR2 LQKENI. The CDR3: CANSPGLQETQYF. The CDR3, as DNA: TGTGCCAACTCACCTGGATTACAAGAGACCCAGTACTTC.

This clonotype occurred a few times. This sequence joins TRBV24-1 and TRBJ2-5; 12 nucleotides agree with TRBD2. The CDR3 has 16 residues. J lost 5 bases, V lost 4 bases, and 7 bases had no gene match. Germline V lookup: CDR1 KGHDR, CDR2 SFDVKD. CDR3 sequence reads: CATSDPSGGGKETQYF. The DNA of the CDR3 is TGTGCCACCAGTGACCCTAGCGGGGGGGGCAAGGAGACCCAGTACTTC.